Listed below are T cell receptor beta chains from one sample, sequenced in a study of human T cells and chemical hapten exposure. TCRdb recomputed calls from the RACE reads with MiXCR, one row per CDR3 protein. Of around 150,000 distinct CDR3 sequences listed, approximately 30% are singletons. Specimen: whole blood, collected in connection with sensitization to the hapten diphenylcyclopropenone (DPC). All receptors come from a woman younger than 30 with alopecia areata. Some clones in this sample may be carry-over from other donors' samples. Each CDR3 is given with its conserved first and last residue. Each record gives: V gene, clone size, J gene, D gene, CDR3 DNA, CDR3 protein. D genes are given only for firm matches. The size entry is marked missing in some rows and otherwise reads once, few, many or a size class.

V: TRBV30
size: NA
J: TRBJ1-1
D: NA
DNA: TGTGCCTGGATGAACTGGGACCGTGAAGCTTTCTTT
CDR3: CAWMNWDREAFF

V: TRBV11-1
size: few
J: TRBJ2-5
D: TRBD1
DNA: TGTGCCAGCAGCAGGAGACAGGGTCATGAGACCCAGTACTTC
CDR3: CASSRRQGHETQYF

V: TRBV2
size: few
J: TRBJ2-1
D: NA
DNA: TGTGCCAGCAGTAAGACTAGTCGGGAACAAAGTGAGCAGTTCTTC
CDR3: CASSKTSREQSEQFF

V: TRBV5-4
size: NA
J: TRBJ1-2
D: NA
DNA: TGTGCCAGCAGCTTGAGGGGATCGAACTATGGCTACACCTTC
CDR3: CASSLRGSNYGYTF

V: TRBV25-1
size: few
J: TRBJ2-6
D: NA
DNA: TGTGCCAGCAGTGGCCTCCGGGAATCTGGGGCCAACGTCCTGACTTTC
CDR3: CASSGLRESGANVLTF

V: TRBV29-1
size: NA
J: TRBJ1-5
D: TRBD1
DNA: TGCAGCGCCGGACAGGGCTTGGATCAGCCCCAGCATTTT
CDR3: CSAGQGLDQPQHF

V: TRBV29-1
size: few
J: TRBJ2-1
D: NA
DNA: TGCAGCGTTGGCGAACCCGGTGAGCAGTTCTTC
CDR3: CSVGEPGEQFF

V: TRBV7-9
size: few
J: TRBJ2-5
D: TRBD2
DNA: TGTGCCAGCAGCTTAGAGCGGGAGGGGATAGAGACCCAGTACTTC
CDR3: CASSLEREGIETQYF

V: TRBV21-1
size: NA
J: TRBJ2-7
D: NA
DNA: TGTGCCAGCAGCAAAGGTGACAGCTACGAGCAGTACTTC
CDR3: CASSKGDSYEQYF

V: TRBV6-1
size: few
J: TRBJ2-1
D: TRBD2
DNA: TGTGCCAGCTCTGTTAGCGGGAGTTTCAATGAGCAGTTCTTC
CDR3: CASSVSGSFNEQFF

V: TRBV20-1
size: few
J: TRBJ1-3
D: NA
DNA: TGCAGTGCTAGAGACAAGACACTTGGAAACACCATATATTTT
CDR3: CSARDKTLGNTIYF

V: TRBV20-1
size: NA
J: TRBJ2-7
D: TRBD2
DNA: TGCAGTGGCACCGGGACTACCCTTTTCTCCTACGAGCAGTACTTC
CDR3: CSGTGTTLFSYEQYF

V: TRBV5-6
size: many
J: TRBJ2-7
D: TRBD1
DNA: TGTGCCAGCAGCCACGCGACAGGGTCCGAGCAGTACTTC
CDR3: CASSHATGSEQYF

V: TRBV12-3/TRBV12-4
size: NA
J: TRBJ1-3
D: NA
DNA: TGTGCCAGCATGACGAGCTCTGGAAACACCATATATTTT
CDR3: CASMTSSGNTIYF

V: TRBV10-3
size: few
J: TRBJ2-1
D: NA
DNA: TGTGCCATCAGCTTCTTTGGGGGAAAGAATGAGCAGTTCTTC
CDR3: CAISFFGGKNEQFF

V: TRBV3-1
size: NA
J: TRBJ2-6
D: NA
DNA: TGTGCCAGCAGCCAAAGACGGGGGGCGAGGGGGGCCAACGTCCTGACTTTC
CDR3: CASSQRRGARGANVLTF

V: TRBV18
size: NA
J: TRBJ1-1
D: NA
DNA: TGTGCCAGCTCACTGCTTCACAGAGGGGACACTGAAGCTTTCTTT
CDR3: CASSLLHRGDTEAFF

V: TRBV12-3/TRBV12-4
size: NA
J: TRBJ1-1
D: NA
DNA: TGTGCCAGCAGCTCGACAGTGAACACTGAAGCTTTCTTT
CDR3: CASSSTVNTEAFF

V: TRBV6-4
size: NA
J: TRBJ2-1
D: TRBD2
DNA: TGTGCCAGCGGGACTAGCGGGAGCAATGAGCAGTTCTTC
CDR3: CASGTSGSNEQFF

V: TRBV4-1
size: NA
J: TRBJ2-7
D: TRBD2
DNA: TGCGCCAGCAGCCAAGATGGGCAAGCGGGGTTCTCCTACGAGCAGTACTTC
CDR3: CASSQDGQAGFSYEQYF

V: TRBV18
size: NA
J: TRBJ2-1
D: NA
DNA: TGTGCCAGCTCACCTTGGGAGAAATACTTGCATGAGCAGTTCTTC
CDR3: CASSPWEKYLHEQFF

V: TRBV28
size: few
J: TRBJ2-5
D: TRBD2
DNA: TGTGCCAGCAGTTTATCAGCGGGGGGCCGAGAGACCCAGTACTTC
CDR3: CASSLSAGGRETQYF

V: TRBV4-3
size: NA
J: TRBJ1-1
D: TRBD1
DNA: TGCGCCAGCAGCCAAGCCAGAGACAGGGCCCCTGAAGCTTTCTTT
CDR3: CASSQARDRAPEAFF

V: TRBV28
size: NA
J: TRBJ2-7
D: NA
DNA: TGTGCCAGCAGTTTGGAGCGGGTACCCTCCTACGAGCAGTACTTC
CDR3: CASSLERVPSYEQYF

V: TRBV2
size: few
J: TRBJ1-5
D: TRBD1
DNA: TGTGCCAGCAGCGATGGACAGGGTGTAAGTCAGCCCCAGCATTTT
CDR3: CASSDGQGVSQPQHF

V: TRBV4-3
size: few
J: TRBJ2-7
D: NA
DNA: TGCGCCAGCAGCCAGGCAAGGGGGTACGAGCAGTACTTC
CDR3: CASSQARGYEQYF

V: TRBV7-2
size: NA
J: TRBJ1-6
D: TRBD1
DNA: TGTGCCAGCAGCTTGAGACAGGGAAATTCACCCCTCCACTTT
CDR3: CASSLRQGNSPLHF

V: TRBV7-2
size: NA
J: TRBJ2-3
D: NA
DNA: TGTGCCAGCAGCCGCGGGCTCCGGGGGAACACAGATACGCAGTATTTT
CDR3: CASSRGLRGNTDTQYF